The next 19 T cell receptor beta chains were all read from a single sample in a study of cytomegalovirus exposure and HLA in healthy donors. The PCR ran on 60 Vbeta and 13 Jbeta primers. TCRdb keeps only in-frame clones here, not all; method: immunoSEQ multiplex PCR. Among 180,000 or so clones, about 82% were seen once, and the ten largest hold about 1.5%. Sequencing input: PBMCs. These receptors all stem from a man aged 18 to 35 in good health and CMV-seronegative.

The J gene is TRBJ2-2, the V gene TRBV29-1, with 8 bases identical to TRBD1. The CDR3 runs to 13 residues. V shed 6 bases, J shed 6 bases, and the junction held 6 bases outside the gene matches. Per germline, CDR1 SQVTM and CDR2 ANQGSEA. DNA for the CDR3: TGCAGCGTCCCCCGACAGGGGCCCGGGGAGCTGTTTTTT. This sequence encodes CSVPRQGPGELFF.

The rearrangement joins TRBV4-2 to TRBJ1-1; the D is unclear. The germline V gene has CDR1 LGHNA and CDR2 YNFKEQ. V was cut by 3 bases and J by 8 bases, with 7 bases left in between. The CDR3 has 11 amino acids. CDR3 region: CASSQGAEAFF. CDR3 sequence (DNA): TGTGCCAGCAGCCAGGGCGCAGAAGCTTTCTTT.

The chain joins TRBV7-9 to TRBJ2-1, with D possibly matching TRBD2 (7 bases). The CDR3 has 15 amino acids. Germline CDR1 is SEHNR and CDR2 is FQNEAQ (reference sequence). Trimming removed 3 bases from V and 2 bases from J, with 11 bases in between. The CDR3 DNA sequence: TGTGCCAGCAGCTTTGGGGGGGGGCCCTACAATGAGCAGTTCTTC. Encoded protein: CASSFGGGPYNEQFF.

The CDR3 reads CASSPTGGKKVSGELFF. The CDR3, as DNA: TGTGCCAGCAGCCCGACAGGGGGCAAAAAGGTGTCCGGGGAGCTGTTTTTT. This chain joins TRBV27 and TRBJ2-2, with 10 bases lining up with TRBD1. V gave up 6 bases and J gave up 6 bases; unmatched junction bases: 13. Germline assignment: CDR1 MNHEY and CDR2 SMNVEV (reference sequence). The CDR3 totals 17 residues.

The chain combines TRBV10-3 with TRBJ2-5; no firm D call. The last part of the DNA fits TRBJ2-7 better; the J call may be wrong. Germline assignment: CDR1 ENHRY and CDR2 SYGVKD. The CDR3 has 12 residues. CDR3 DNA: TGTGCCATCAGTGAGTCGATATACGAGCAGTACTTC. Protein sequence: CAISESIYEQYF.

The table lists this clone with a few counts. The CDR3 sequence is CASSEYRANEQYF. CDR3 coding DNA: TGTGCCAGCAGTGAATACAGGGCCAACGAGCAGTACTTC. V gene TRBV6-5 combines with J gene TRBJ2-7; TRBD1 is a possible D gene (6 bases). The length of the CDR3 is 13 residues. V lost 5 bases and J 5 bases, leaving 13 bases between the germline ends. Per germline, CDR1 MNHEY and CDR2 SVGAGI.

CDR3 residues: CASRSGTTEGDTQYF. The CDR3 region has the DNA TGTGCCAGCAGGTCTGGGACAACAGAGGGGGATACGCAGTATTTT. The chain is built from TRBV2 and TRBJ2-3; possible D gene TRBD1, 6 bases. The germline CDR1 and CDR2 sequences are SNHLY and FYNNEI. V was shortened by 6 bases and J by 6 bases, with 19 bases between the two germline ends. This CDR3 has 15 amino acids.

The chain joins TRBV27 to TRBJ2-1; D might be TRBD2 (5 bases). In germline, CDR1 is MNHEY, CDR2 SMNVEV (reference sequence). The V gene lost 0 bases and the J gene lost 2 bases, with 11 bases spanning the gap. The CDR3 spans 16 residues. CDR3 DNA: TGTGCCAGCAGTTTATCGAGGGCGGTAGCCTACAATGAGCAGTTCTTC. This translates into CASSLSRAVAYNEQFF.

The rearrangement uses TRBV9 and TRBJ2-7, with D perhaps TRBD1 (6 bases). V lost 0 bases to trimming and J lost 6 bases, with 16 bases between them. The germline V gene encodes CDR1 SGDLS and CDR2 YYNGEE. This CDR3 is 15 amino acids long. CDR3 region: CASSVGGTQTGEQYF. The CDR3 DNA follows: TGTGCCAGCAGCGTAGGAGGGACACAGACGGGCGAGCAGTACTTC. The full variable domain, in which reference TRBV9 and TRBJ2-7 provide the parts outside the CDR3, is DSGVTQTPKHLITATGQRVTLRCSPRSGDLSVYWYQQSLDQGLQFLIQYYNGEERAKGNILERFSAQQFPDLHSELNLSSLELGDSALYFCASSVGGTQTGEQYFGPGTRLTVT.

CDR3 coding DNA: TGTGCCAGCAGTGAGGGGGCGGGCAACAATGAGCAGTTCTTC. Protein: CASSEGAGNNEQFF. The V gene is TRBV25-1, the J gene TRBJ2-1; D may be TRBD1 (6 bases). The CDR3 sequence is 14 residues long. The ends were cut back, 3 bases at V and 5 bases at J, with 11 bases in the middle. Germline assignment: CDR1 MGHDK and CDR2 SYGVNS.

The chain's CDR3 is CASSERDSFSNQPQHF. CDR3 bases: TGCGCCAGCAGTGAGCGGGACAGCTTTAGCAATCAGCCCCAGCATTTT. The chain employs TRBV10-2 and TRBJ1-5, with 7 bases that match TRBD1. The CDR3 runs to 16 residues. V lost 2 bases, J lost 0 bases, and 4 bases stayed unmatched. The germline V gene has CDR1 WSHSY and CDR2 SAAADI.

The gene calls are TRBV10-3 and TRBJ2-3, with TRBD2 matching 11 bases. V was clipped by 7 bases and J by 5 bases; unmatched bases: 11. This CDR3 region has 16 residues. Germline assignment: CDR1 ENHRY and CDR2 SYGVKD. For the CDR3, the DNA is TGTGCCATCACCCCTTCACTAGCGGGGGTGGGAGATACGCAGTATTTT. Protein sequence: CAITPSLAGVGDTQYF.

The genes are TRBV6-5 and TRBJ2-7; D perhaps matches TRBD2 (7 bases). Germline assignment: CDR1 MNHEY and CDR2 SVGAGI. The CDR3 consists of 13 residues. Between the trimmed V and J ends, which lost 9 bases and 3 bases, there was a span of 15 bases. CDR3 loop: CASEAGEGYEQYF. The CDR3 coding sequence is TGTGCCAGTGAAGCAGGGGAGGGCTACGAGCAGTACTTC.

CDR3 bases: TGTGCCAGCAGCTTATTGGCGGGAGTGTACGAGCAGTACTTC. Its protein product is CASSLLAGVYEQYF. This rearrangement joins TRBV7-2 to TRBJ2-7; 7 nucleotides align to TRBD2. CDR3 size: 14 residues. The V gene's germline CDR1 is SGHTA and CDR2 FQGNSA. V lost 2 bases, J lost 4 bases, and 5 bases stayed unmatched.

The chain employs TRBV7-6 and TRBJ1-6, with 9 bases matching TRBD1. This CDR3 comprises 16 residues. CDR1 SGHVS and CDR2 FNYEAQ come from the germline V gene. Losses at the gene ends were 3 bases for V and 6 bases for J; bases not matched to a gene: 6. CDR3 amino acids: CASSFGGTGFNSPLHF. The CDR3 region has the DNA TGTGCCAGCAGCTTTGGGGGGACAGGGTTTAATTCACCCCTCCACTTT.

The V call is TRBV19, the J call TRBJ1-5, with D possibly TRBD1 on 6 matching bases. Deletions cut 5 bases from V and 4 bases from J, with 15 bases between. The CDR3 loop spans 15 amino acids. CDR1 and CDR2 from the germline V gene are LNHDA and SQIVND (reference sequence). CDR3 in amino acids: CASSPRGGGNQPQHF. CDR3 coding DNA: TGTGCCAGTAGTCCCCGGGGAGGGGGGAATCAGCCCCAGCATTTT.

V gene TRBV28 combines with J gene TRBJ1-2; D might be TRBD1 (6 bases). The CDR3 consists of 13 residues. V was trimmed by 3 bases and J by 7 bases, leaving 12 bases between them. Germline CDR1 reads MDHEN; CDR2 reads SYDVKM. CDR3 sequence reads: CASSFTGTGGYTF. The CDR3 DNA follows: TGTGCCAGCAGTTTTACAGGGACGGGTGGCTACACCTTC.

The rearrangement links TRBV28 to TRBJ2-7, with D perhaps matching TRBD2 (6 bases). Germline V gene lookup returns CDR1 MDHEN and CDR2 SYDVKM. There are 15 residues in the CDR3. Trimming left V 5 bases short and J 3 bases short, with 17 bases between. The CDR3 coding sequence is TGTGCCAGCAGTGAGTTAAAGGGTAGCGGCTACGAGCAGTACTTC. This codes for CASSELKGSGYEQYF.

Comments on this clone: Other DNA sequences from this sample encode an identical CDR3 as well. This chain connects TRBV20-1 to TRBJ2-5; D is undetermined. The CDR3 is 11 amino acids. CDR1 and CDR2 from the germline V gene are DFQATT and SNEGSKA (reference sequence). V lost 5 bases and J 7 bases, leaving 11 bases between the germline ends. CDR3 sequence reads: CSAFFRGTQYF. In DNA, the CDR3 is TGCAGTGCTTTCTTTCGCGGGACCCAGTACTTC.